The text below deals with one T cell receptor (beta chain). The clone's antigen remains unknown. CDR1 ENHRY and CDR2 SYGVKD were looked up in the germline V gene. The CDR3 spans 17 residues, from the cysteine through the phenylalanine. The DNA sequence is not available. This specimen comes from a study of CXCR3-negative and CXCR3-positive naive CD8 T cells (dated by TCRdb to between 2019 and 2020). The study in broad terms: In total, 130 million to 150 million TRB reads were obtained, which works out to roughly 1.5 +/- 0.3 million reads per library. Diversity and physicochemical repertoire analyses covered eleven to twelve donors pooled from two independent experiments. Naive subsets from about 5 donors and memory cells from 3 donors were included in the TRBV-TRBJ cluster analysis.

Each CD8+ T cell subset was flow-sorted in triplicate, with over 250,000 cells per subset placed directly into RLT lysis buffer. To keep memory contaminants out, a stringent definition of naive CD8+ T cells was applied: CD45RO-CCR7+CD27+CD95-. Standard density gradient centrifugation was used to isolate peripheral blood mononuclear cells from buffy coats. Naive CXCR3-negative and CXCR3-positive CD8+ T cells were flow-sorted using a FACSAria III. Total RNA was extracted from sorted cells with an RNeasy Mini Kit. The sequencer listed for this sample is NextSeq 550. The Human TCR Profiling Kit (MiLaboratory) was used to make UMI-labeled 5' RACE TRB cDNA libraries. The full amount of extracted RNA was used for cDNA synthesis, and the full amount of resulting cDNA was used for PCR amplification. Libraries were prepared in parallel using an identical number of PCR cycles. For the original study's pipeline: About 49,000 +/- 11,000 unique UMI-labeled TRB cDNA molecules per library were extracted with MIGEC and MiXCR, with at least two reads per UMI required. An average of roughly 40,000 +/- 10,000 functional in-frame TRB CDR3 nucleotide clonotypes without stop codons was found per library. After downsampling to 5000 UMI-labeled TRB molecules per sample, diversity metrics such as normalized Shannon-Wiener and Chao1 were calculated in VDJtools. VDJtools was used to calculate clonotype-size-weighted physicochemical properties of the central five CDR3 residues, namely interaction energy, strength, volume and Kidera factor 4. The reads, reprocessed by TCRdb, yield one row per CDR3 protein sequence and no DNA. The V and J calls were not made by the authors but by TCRdb's processing. The table for this sample lists 84,000 or so distinct CDR3 sequences. The ten largest account for around 0.53% of the sample.

Study-wide conclusions, independent of this receptor: Because surface CD5, which has been linked to self-reactivity in mice, was comparable between naive subsets, TCR interaction strength was also inferred from TRB CDR3 physicochemical properties. Freshly isolated PBMCs were used for most assays because CXCR3 expression partially decreased after cryopreservation. Compared with CXCR3-negative naive cells, CXCR3-positive naive cells had TRB CDR3s with higher hydrophobicity (lower Kidera factor 4), lower energy, and higher strength and volume indices. Both naive subsets had comparably high repertoire diversity, while memory CD8+ T cells had much lower repertoire diversity. Similar TRBV-TRBJ usage was shown by naive CXCR3-negative and CXCR3-positive cells from the same donor, whereas distinct patterns were shown by memory cells.

The source is a human donor in good health. Some clones in this sample may be carry-over from other donors' samples. Sequenced material: naive CXCR3+ CD8+ T cells from blood. According to the study, the label for this sample's cell subset or site signals: CD45RO-CCR7+CD27+CD95- naive CD8+ T cells expressing CXCR3 (TNR3+). The chain couples TRBV10-3 to TRBJ2-3; absent DNA, TCRdb's TRBD2 call cannot be checked. The CDR3 protein: CAISESGASGFTDTQYF.